Listed below are T cell receptor beta chains from one sample, sequenced in a study of CD8 T cells in Susac syndrome. TCRdb reprocessed the immunoSEQ multiplex PCR reads with MiXCR, giving one entry per CDR3 protein. The repertoire holds 100,000 or so distinct CDR3 sequences, around 90% seen once, with more than 0.13% in the top ten. The sample was CD4+ T cells from PBMCs. These receptors all stem from a human donor in good health. Both conserved end residues are part of each CDR3. A D gene is named only where the DNA matches it firmly. Expanded clones are given a class, and other clones once, few, many or no size at all.

CDR3 length,J gene,D gene,V gene,clone size,CDR3 DNA,CDR3 protein
13,TRBJ1-5,NA,TRBV20-1,NA,TGCAGTGCTAGCCGGGCGCTTAATCAGCCCCAGCATTTT,CSASRALNQPQHF
13,TRBJ1-6,TRBD1,TRBV20-1,NA,TGCAGTGCCGTAGCGACAGGGGTTTCACCCCTCCACTTT,CSAVATGVSPLHF
17,TRBJ2-2,NA,TRBV4-3,NA,TGCGCCAGCAGCCAAGAAACGGCGGGGAGAAACACCGGGGAGCTGTTTTTT,CASSQETAGRNTGELFF
14,TRBJ2-3,NA,TRBV19,NA,TGTGCCAGTAATCCGGAGGGGGGCACAGATACGCAGTATTTT,CASNPEGGTDTQYF
13,TRBJ1-2,NA,TRBV20-1,NA,TGCAGTGCAAAAGAGGGGGTTACCTATGGCTACACCTTC,CSAKEGVTYGYTF
10,TRBJ2-5,NA,TRBV29-1,NA,TGCAGCGTGGGTTTGGAGACCCAGTACTTC,CSVGLETQYF
17,TRBJ1-6,TRBD1,TRBV5-1,few,TGCGCCAGCAGCTACTCCGGGACAGGGGTTTTAAGTTCACCCCTCCACTTT,CASSYSGTGVLSSPLHF
12,TRBJ2-7,NA,TRBV25-1,once,TGTGCCAGCAGTGGCGGCTTATACGAGCAGTACTTC,CASSGGLYEQYF
15,TRBJ1-1,TRBD1,TRBV7-9,NA,TGTGCCAGCAGCTTTTCGAGACAGGGTCAGACTGAAGCTTTCTTT,CASSFSRQGQTEAFF
12,TRBJ1-1,TRBD1,TRBV20-1,NA,TGCAGTGCTAAACAACAGGGGACTGAAGCTTTCTTT,CSAKQQGTEAFF
15,TRBJ1-1,NA,TRBV9,NA,TGTGCCAGCAGCCCTCCCGGGACCTTGAACACTGAAGCTTTCTTT,CASSPPGTLNTEAFF
16,TRBJ2-2,TRBD2,TRBV29-1,NA,TGCAGCGCGCACTCGGCGGGAGGGGGGAACACCGGGGAGCTGTTTTTT,CSAHSAGGGNTGELFF
16,TRBJ2-2,TRBD1,TRBV6-2/TRBV6-3,NA,TGTGCCAGCAGTCAGATAGGGGGCGCGAACACCGGGGAGCTGTTTTTT,CASSQIGGANTGELFF
15,TRBJ1-2,NA,TRBV6-2/TRBV6-3,NA,TGTGCCAGCAGTTCCCGGACAGCGATGCGCTATGGCTACACCTTC,CASSSRTAMRYGYTF
14,TRBJ2-7,NA,TRBV4-2,NA,TGTGCCAGCAGCTCCCGGGACTCAGTTTACGAGCAGTACTTC,CASSSRDSVYEQYF
17,TRBJ2-4,TRBD2,TRBV29-1,NA,TGCAGCGTTGAAGGGCGGGAGGCGACCTTAGCCAAAAACATTCAGTACTTC,CSVEGREATLAKNIQYF
16,TRBJ1-5,NA,TRBV12-3/TRBV12-4,once,TGTGCCAGCACATCTGAGGGTCTGGCGGTCAATCAGCCCCAGCATTTT,CASTSEGLAVNQPQHF
15,TRBJ1-5,NA,TRBV6-6,NA,TGTGCCAGCAGCCGAGCAACGGAGGGTAGGCAGCCCCAGCATTTT,CASSRATEGRQPQHF
13,TRBJ1-4,NA,TRBV19,NA,TGTGCCAGTATGGGGTTCGGGAATGAAAAACTGTTTTTT,CASMGFGNEKLFF
18,TRBJ1-5,TRBD1,TRBV12-3/TRBV12-4,NA,TGTGCCAGCAGCGTCCGGGACAGGGTAGATGGTGGCAATCAGCCCCAGCATTTT,CASSVRDRVDGGNQPQHF
17,TRBJ2-7,TRBD2,TRBV7-6,NA,TGTGCCAGCAGCCAATCAACCGGGACTAGCGGCTCCTACGAGCAGTACTTC,CASSQSTGTSGSYEQYF
13,TRBJ2-1,NA,TRBV6-5,NA,TGTGCCAGCAGTTACTCTTTGGGCTCTGAGCAGTTCTTC,CASSYSLGSEQFF
15,TRBJ1-2,TRBD1,TRBV10-3,NA,TGTGCCATCAGTGAGTCGGGTGGACAGGGTGCTGGCTACACCTTC,CAISESGGQGAGYTF
13,TRBJ1-1,NA,TRBV3-1,NA,TGTGCCAGCAGCCAATCACGGGCAGCTAAAGCTTTCTTT,CASSQSRAAKAFF
15,TRBJ1-4,TRBD1,TRBV20-1,NA,TGCAGTGCCTCCGGGACAGATCCAACTAATGAAAAACTGTTTTTT,CSASGTDPTNEKLFF
11,TRBJ2-2,NA,TRBV7-2,NA,TGTGCCACTGGGGGGACCGGGGAGCTGTTTTTT,CATGGTGELFF
16,TRBJ1-2,NA,TRBV30,once,TGTGCCTGGAGTCCACTCAACACGCGAACTCAGGGTGGCTACACCTTC,CAWSPLNTRTQGGYTF
15,TRBJ2-7,TRBD2,TRBV6-2/TRBV6-3,NA,TGTGCCAGCAGAGACGGGACTAGCGGGCATTACGAGCAGTACTTC,CASRDGTSGHYEQYF
15,TRBJ2-1,NA,TRBV14,NA,TGTGCCAGCTCCCCCGGTATAAGCTCCTACAATGAGCAGTTCTTC,CASSPGISSYNEQFF
15,TRBJ2-2,TRBD1,TRBV24-1,NA,TGTGCCACCAGTGATCCGGGACAGGATGTGGGGGAGCTGTTTTTT,CATSDPGQDVGELFF
15,TRBJ1-3,TRBD1,TRBV6-5,NA,TGTGCCAGCAGTTCGGGACAGCTCTCTGGAAACACCATATATTTT,CASSSGQLSGNTIYF
14,TRBJ2-5,TRBD2,TRBV7-7,NA,TGTGCCAGCAGCGTTCTCCCGGGGGGGGAGACCCAGTACTTC,CASSVLPGGETQYF
13,TRBJ2-1,NA,TRBV5-5,NA,TGTGCCAGCAGCTCGGCGAGACTCAATGAGCAGTTCTTC,CASSSARLNEQFF
12,TRBJ1-2,TRBD1,TRBV11-2,NA,TGTGCCAGCAGACACACAGGGGATGGCTACACCTTC,CASRHTGDGYTF
10,TRBJ1-1,NA,TRBV29-1,NA,TGCAGCGCAATCGGGAATGAAGCTTTCTTT,CSAIGNEAFF
17,TRBJ1-2,TRBD1,TRBV27,NA,TGTGCCAGCAGTTACGGAACCGGGACAGGGATGCTCTATGGCTACACCTTC,CASSYGTGTGMLYGYTF
13,TRBJ2-7,NA,TRBV5-5,once,TGTGCCAGCAGCTTGGCCGAATCCTACGAGCAGTACTTC,CASSLAESYEQYF
12,TRBJ1-1,NA,TRBV12-3/TRBV12-4,NA,TGTGCCAGCAGTTTCCGGAGAGCTGAAGCTTTCTTT,CASSFRRAEAFF
16,TRBJ2-1,TRBD2,TRBV11-2,once,TGTGCCAGCAGCTCATATAGCGGGACCAATTACAATGAGCAGTTCTTC,CASSSYSGTNYNEQFF
14,TRBJ1-1,NA,TRBV7-9,NA,TGTGCCAGCAGCTTAAACCGAGAGAGGACTGAAGCTTTCTTT,CASSLNRERTEAFF
16,TRBJ2-2,TRBD2,TRBV7-9,NA,TGTGCCAGCAGCAGTACTAGCGGGCCGAACACCGGGGAGCTGTTTTTT,CASSSTSGPNTGELFF
15,TRBJ1-1,TRBD1,TRBV12-3/TRBV12-4,NA,TGTGCCAGCAGTCCTCGAGGACAGGGTAGATCCGAAGCTTTCTTT,CASSPRGQGRSEAFF
15,TRBJ2-7,TRBD1,TRBV4-3,NA,TGCGCCAGCAGCCAAGTGTTCCAGGGGGCCTACGAGCAGTACTTC,CASSQVFQGAYEQYF
15,TRBJ1-1,TRBD1,TRBV7-9,NA,TGTGCCAGCAGCTTGAGGACAGGAAGGAACACTGAAGCTTTCTTT,CASSLRTGRNTEAFF
15,TRBJ2-3,NA,TRBV7-2,NA,TGTGCCAGCAGCCGATTAGGCGGGGCCACAGATACGCAGTATTTT,CASSRLGGATDTQYF
11,TRBJ2-1,NA,TRBV20-1,NA,TGCAGTCTCGGTCAGGGGAATGAGCAGTTCTTC,CSLGQGNEQFF
14,TRBJ2-2,NA,TRBV9,few,TGTGCCAGCAGCGCCGACACCTACACCGGGGAGCTGTTTTTT,CASSADTYTGELFF
13,TRBJ1-1,NA,TRBV19,NA,TGTGCCAGTAGTACGACTGTGAACACTGAAGCTTTCTTT,CASSTTVNTEAFF
13,TRBJ2-7,TRBD1,TRBV12-3/TRBV12-4,few,TGTGCCAGCAGTCCGGGACAGGGTTACGAGCAGTACTTC,CASSPGQGYEQYF
15,TRBJ1-2,TRBD1,TRBV11-2,NA,TGTGCCAGCAGCCGCGTCATTACAGGGGTGGGTGGCTACACCTTC,CASSRVITGVGGYTF
15,TRBJ1-1,TRBD1,TRBV6-4,NA,TGTGCCAGCCGTCCCACAGGGGCCATGAACACTGAAGCTTTCTTT,CASRPTGAMNTEAFF
13,TRBJ1-2,TRBD1,TRBV7-9,NA,TGTGCCGGACAGGGGGTAACAGGGTATGGCTACACCTTC,CAGQGVTGYGYTF
18,TRBJ2-1,NA,TRBV7-9,NA,TGTGCCAGCAGCTCCCCACTAAGGGGCGGTAGCTCCTACAATGAGCAGTTCTTC,CASSSPLRGGSSYNEQFF